These T cell receptor beta chains were read from a single sample in a study of molecular identifiers for immune sequencing clone quantification. In TCRdb, the PCR reads were re-called with MiXCR into one record per CDR3 protein. Of hundreds of thousands of distinct CDR3 sequences in the sample, over 20% were seen once. Specimen: naive CD8+ T cells from blood, with Jurkat cell RNA spiked in. These receptors were taken from a human donor in good health. Some libraries in this study had Jurkat cell RNA spiked in. Each CDR3 is given with its conserved first and last residue. The D gene is left open where the match is weak. Rows give clone size only sometimes, using once, few, many, or a class for an expanded clone.

D gene	J gene	clone size	V gene	CDR3 DNA	CDR3 protein
.	TRBJ2-7	.	TRBV3-1	TGTGCCAGCAGTCGTAGTGGTCCCACGAGCCCCTACGAGCAGTACTTC	CASSRSGPTSPYEQYF
.	TRBJ2-7	.	TRBV7-9	TGTGCCAGCAGCTTAGCGGGGGGCGGGAGCTCCTACGAGCAGTACTTC	CASSLAGGGSSYEQYF
.	TRBJ2-7	.	TRBV6-4	TGTGCCAGCAGTGAGAGCCCAGGGTCCTACGAGCAGTACTTC	CASSESPGSYEQYF
.	TRBJ2-1	many	TRBV6-5	TGTGCCAGCTCGGGAGTTTCCTACAATGAGCAGTTCTTC	CASSGVSYNEQFF
TRBD1	TRBJ1-1	many	TRBV29-1	TGCAGCGTTGAAGGACAGGGGGTTGGCACTGAAGCTTTCTTT	CSVEGQGVGTEAFF
.	TRBJ2-7	.	TRBV30	TGTGCCTGGAGCCCAGACTGGGGGGGCGCGAGTGAACAGTACTTC	CAWSPDWGGASEQYF
TRBD2	TRBJ2-5	.	TRBV19	TGTGCCAGTAGTATAGTTGCTAGCGGGGGAGAGACCCAGCACTTC	CASSIVASGGETQHF
.	TRBJ2-3	.	TRBV7-9	TGTGCCAGCAGGTCAACGTTGGATACGCAGTATTTT	CASRSTLDTQYF
TRBD2	TRBJ2-7	few	TRBV20-1	TGCAGTGCTAGAACTAGCGGGAGGGCGTCCTACGAGCAGTACTTC	CSARTSGRASYEQYF
.	TRBJ2-7	many	TRBV6-2/TRBV6-3	TGTGCCAGCGGAGAGACGACTGCCTACGAGCAGTACTTC	CASGETTAYEQYF